What follows are 10 T cell receptor beta chains derived from one specimen sequenced in a study of molecular identifiers for immune sequencing clone quantification. Using its own MiXCR run on the PCR reads, TCRdb lists one record per CDR3 protein. The sample has about 640,000 distinct CDR3 sequences; 20% are singletons. The sequenced sample was naive CD8+ T cells from blood, with Jurkat cell RNA spiked in. Subset noted: FACS-sorted CD8+CD4-CCR7+CD45RA+ naive T cells. The receptors were gathered from a human donor in good health. Some libraries in this study had Jurkat cell RNA spiked in.

Many counts were recorded for this clonotype. The rearrangement joins TRBV5-1 to TRBJ2-3; no clear D. Germline CDR1 reads SGHRS; CDR2 reads YFSETQ. This CDR3 has 14 residues. V was cut by 2 bases and J by 0 bases, with 7 bases left in between. CDR3 region: CASSFGISTDTQYF. The CDR3 nucleotides are TGCGCCAGCAGCTTTGGCATCAGCACAGATACGCAGTATTTT.

On this clonotype: The junction and the germline gene differ at one end; a read error may be behind it. The chain employs TRBV27 and TRBJ2-7; D is unresolved. The CDR3 spans 13 residues. The germline V gene has CDR1 MNHEY and CDR2 SMNVEV (reference sequence). The CDR3 DNA reads TGTGCCGGCAGCTTAGGGCCATTCTACGAGCAGTACTTC. It is translated as CAGSLGPFYEQYF.

This clonotype was counted a few times. This rearrangement joins TRBV3-1 to TRBJ2-5; 8 bases align to TRBD2. Trimming cost V 0 bases and J 5 bases; bases outside gene matches: 8. Germline CDR1 LGHDT, CDR2 YNNKEL (reference sequence). CDR3 length: 16 amino acids. The CDR3 is CASSQDDGGALETQYF. The CDR3 bases are TGTGCCAGCAGCCAAGATGACGGGGGGGCTTTGGAGACCCAGTACTTC.

In this sample, this clonotype turned up many times. J is TRBJ2-3 and V is TRBV27, with 9 bases matching TRBD2. The germline CDR1 and CDR2 sequences are MNHEY and SMNVEV (reference sequence). V was clipped by 3 bases and J by 2 bases; unmatched bases: 12. CDR3 size: 18 residues. The CDR3 DNA reads TGTGCCAGCAGTTTGGACCGCCGGATAGCGGGGGTCACAGATACGCAGTATTTT. Its translation: CASSLDRRIAGVTDTQYF.

In this sample, this clonotype turned up many times. This sequence joins TRBV20-1 and TRBJ2-7; TRBD1 is a possible D gene (6 bases). The CDR3 length is 13 residues. In germline, CDR1 is DFQATT, CDR2 SNEGSKA (reference sequence). CDR3 protein: CSPRGHLSYEQYF. Here the CDR3 DNA reads TGCAGCCCCAGGGGCCACCTCTCCTACGAGCAGTACTTC.

With respect to this clonotype: Germline is not matched at one junction end, which may reflect a read error. V gene TRBV6-1 combines with J gene TRBJ1-1, with 9 bases fitting TRBD1. The CDR3 has 13 residues. CDR1 is MNHNS, CDR2 SASEGT, per germline. As DNA, the CDR3 is TGTGCCAGCGGGGACAGGGTAAGGACTGAAGCTCTCTTT. It yields the protein CASGDRVRTEALF.

This clonotype was observed a few times. This clone may be a read error of a much larger clone one base away. The chain carries TRBV25-1 and TRBJ1-1, with a tentative D call TRBD1 (6 bases). The CDR3 consists of 14 residues. The germline V gene has CDR1 MGHDK and CDR2 SYGVNS. V lost 6 bases and J 3 bases, leaving 14 bases between the germline ends. The CDR3 here is CASSQTRTDTEAFF. In DNA form, the CDR3 reads TGTGCCAGCAGCCAAACGAGGACAGACACTGAAGCTTTCTTT. The variable domain in full, with the rest retrieved from reference TRBV25-1 and TRBJ1-1, is EADIYQTPRYLVIGTGKKITLECSQTMGHDKMYWYQQDPGMELHLIHYSYGVNSTEKGDLSSESTVSRIRTEHFPLTLESARPSHTSQYLCASSQTRTDTEAFFGQGTRLTVV.

This clonotype was recorded many times. The chain employs TRBV30 and TRBJ1-3; unclear D gene. This CDR3 contains 14 residues. V lost 4 bases and J 1 base, leaving 11 bases between the germline ends. Germline CDR1 GTSNPN, CDR2 SVGIG (reference sequence). The CDR3 is CAWKDLDSGNTIYF. The CDR3 DNA follows: TGTGCCTGGAAAGATTTAGATTCTGGAAACACCATATATTTT.

This clonotype has at least ten counts. V and J are TRBV7-9 and TRBJ2-3; 9 bases agree with TRBD2. Germline loops: CDR1 SEHNR, CDR2 FQNEAQ (reference sequence). J lost 2 bases, V lost 4 bases, and 7 bases had no gene match. The CDR3 length is 16 residues. The CDR3 sequence: CASSSPWTSDTDTQYF. CDR3 DNA: TGTGCCAGCAGCTCACCGTGGACTAGCGACACAGATACGCAGTATTTT.

This chain joins TRBV5-1 and TRBJ2-1, with 8 bases aligning to TRBD1. The germline CDR1 and CDR2 sequences are SGHRS and YFSETQ. The CDR3 is 15 amino acids. The V and J ends lost 4 bases and 5 bases, in that order; junction bases with no gene match: 8. CDR3 protein: CASSLGTGEDNEQFF. CDR3 in DNA: TGCGCCAGCAGCCTCGGGACAGGCGAAGACAATGAGCAGTTCTTC. Looking up the rest from reference TRBV5-1 and TRBJ2-1 gives the full variable domain: KAGVTQTPRYLIKTRGQQVTLSCSPISGHRSVSWYQQTPGQGLQFLFEYFSETQRNKGNFPGRFSGRQFSNSRSEMNVSTLELGDSALYLCASSLGTGEDNEQFFGPGTRLTVL.